This T cell receptor (beta chain) was obtained from a study of cytomegalovirus exposure and HLA in healthy donors. Study-level findings and limits: In an earlier analysis, in some 500 donors, most V segments appeared productive either ~87% or ~30% of the time. Rates of TCR association differed by HLA locus in a later analysis, with DRB1 highest and HLA-C lowest.

Note on this clone: The antigen remains unidentified.

This PCR relied on a set of 60 Vbeta primers and 13 Jbeta primers. The method was immunoSEQ multiplex PCR; TCRdb's version includes in-frame clones alone and lacks a portion of them. The sample carries some 180,000 clones, approximately 78% recorded once. V gave up 8 bases and J gave up 3 bases; unmatched junction bases: 5. The CDR3 runs 14 residues. Per germline, CDR1 ENHRY and CDR2 SYGVKD. The V call is TRBV10-3, the J call TRBJ1-5; the match to TRBD1 covers 9 bases. Sequences were obtained from PBMCs. This TCR was sampled from a woman aged 25-40 years in good health and CMV-seropositive. CDR3 DNA sequence: TGTGCCATCGGGGACAGGGTTGACAATCAGCCCCAGCATTTT. Its protein is CAIGDRVDNQPQHF.